This T cell receptor (beta chain) was recovered during a study of T cells after yellow fever vaccination. Findings and limits, study-wide: Post-booster repertoires contained most primary-vaccination clones again (roughly 97% CD4, 85% to 90% CD8).

Trimming took off 4 bases at V and 5 bases at J, with 13 bases between the two ends. Germline V gene data show CDR1 as SGDLS and CDR2 as YYNGEE. The CDR3 has 15 residues. TCRdb reanalysed the 5' RACE reads using MiXCR and keeps one entry per CDR3 protein. Of about 260,000 distinct CDR3 sequences listed, over 4.5% are singletons. This clonotype was counted a few times. Its target is unknown. This clonotype originated in a man aged 18 to 29 who received the YFV17D yellow fever vaccine. The chain recombines TRBV9 with TRBJ1-6; a possible D gene is TRBD1 (5 bases). The material was CD4+ T cells sorted from PBMCs, obtained on the day of the yellow fever booster vaccination. Here the CDR3 DNA reads TGTGCCAGCAGCCCCGAACCGACAGATAATTCACCCCTCCACTTT. Translation gives CASSPEPTDNSPLHF.